The sequence of this T cell receptor beta chain was determined in a study of cytomegalovirus exposure and HLA in healthy donors. General study findings and limits: The authors listed 150 to 200 TCR beta chains as cytomegalovirus-associated. The CMV antigen specificity of a few CMV-associated chains was confirmed through in vitro analysis. Despite most TCR sequences being rare, some public TCRs occurred in many donors.

This CDR3 has 14 amino acids. The trim removed 6 bases at V and 2 bases at J, leaving 5 bases unmatched. Germline V gene sequence: CDR1 MNHNS, CDR2 SASEGT. Turning to this clone: Its antigen is unknown.

The donors were members of the validation cohort comprising 100 to 150 subjects, separate from the approximately 630-subject first cohort. Data came from immunoSEQ multiplex PCR; TCRdb stores just in-frame clones and leaves some out. This table has 100,000 to 120,000 clones, approximately 90% appearing once. J is TRBJ2-3 and V is TRBV6-1, with 7 bases fitting TRBD2. The receptor was derived from a woman between 18 and 29 years old in good health and CMV-seronegative. Sequenced sample: PBMCs. In nucleotides, the CDR3 is TGTGCCAGCAGGATGGGGGGGACCACAGATACGCAGTATTTT. Residues: CASRMGGTTDTQYF.